One sample yielded the 22 T cell receptor beta chains listed below, sequenced in a study of cytomegalovirus exposure and HLA in healthy donors. The method was immunoSEQ multiplex PCR; TCRdb's version includes in-frame clones alone and lacks a portion of them. The repertoire has about 160,000 clones, 70% to 90% of them found once; the top ten carry more than 2%. The sample taken for sequencing was PBMCs. These receptors were collected from a woman aged 18 to 35 in good health and CMV-seronegative.

A few counts support this clone. The V and J genes are TRBV7-2 and TRBJ2-7; TRBD2 matches 7 bases. The ends lost 4 bases at V and 2 bases at J; junction bases unmatched: 17. Germline CDR1 is SGHTA and CDR2 is FQGNSA. The CDR3 is made up of 18 amino acids. For the CDR3, the DNA is TGTGCCAGCAGCTCCGGAGCCCTTGTGGGGGGGAATCCCTACGAGCAGTACTTC. The encoded protein is CASSSGALVGGNPYEQYF.

The V gene is TRBV6-5, the J gene TRBJ2-7; 10 positions match TRBD1. Germline V gene sequence: CDR1 MNHEY, CDR2 SVGAGI. The CDR3 covers 15 residues. Germline trimming cut 6 bases from V and 2 bases from J; bases unmatched to any gene: 7. CDR3: CASRQGTGVAYEQYF. As DNA, the CDR3 is TGTGCCAGCAGACAGGGGACAGGGGTTGCCTACGAGCAGTACTTC.

The chain joins TRBV9 to TRBJ2-4; D is possibly TRBD1 (6 bases). V gave up 4 bases and J gave up 1 base, with 12 bases separating them. This CDR3 has 15 amino acids. Germline V gives CDR1 SGDLS, CDR2 YYNGEE. The CDR3 loop is CASSQDQGAKNIQYF. CDR3 DNA sequence: TGTGCCAGCAGCCAGGATCAGGGGGCCAAAAACATTCAGTACTTC. The full variable domain, completed using reference TRBV9 and TRBJ2-4, is DSGVTQTPKHLITATGQRVTLRCSPRSGDLSVYWYQQSLDQGLQFLIQYYNGEERAKGNILERFSAQQFPDLHSELNLSSLELGDSALYFCASSQDQGAKNIQYFGAGTRLSVL.

The chain has TRBV11-3 and TRBJ2-1; TRBD1 agrees at 11 bases. The CDR3 extends over 14 amino acids. V lost 6 bases, J lost 4 bases, and 2 bases stayed unmatched. In germline, CDR1 is SGHNT, CDR2 YENEEA. The CDR3 bases are TGTGCCAGCAGACGGGACAGGGGGTACAATGAGCAGTTCTTC. This translates into CASRRDRGYNEQFF. The whole variable domain, remainder taken from reference TRBV11-3 and TRBJ2-1, is EAGVVQSPRYKIIEKKQPVAFWCNPISGHNTLYWYLQNLGQGPELLIRYENEEAVDDSQLPKDRFSAERLKGVDSTLKIQPAELGDSAVYLCASRRDRGYNEQFFGPGTRLTVL.

The V and J genes are TRBV5-6 and TRBJ2-7, with TRBD1 matching over 8 bases. The CDR3 loop spans 14 amino acids. After removal of 5 bases from V and 6 bases from J, the junction contained 10 bases not matched to a gene. Germline CDR1 SGHDT, CDR2 YYEEEE. The CDR3 reads CASSRTGSWFEQYF. Here the CDR3 DNA reads TGTGCCAGCAGTCGGACAGGGTCGTGGTTCGAGCAGTACTTC.

This chain links TRBV5-4 with TRBJ2-2; 10 bases align to TRBD1. Germline V gene sequence: CDR1 SGHNT, CDR2 YYREEE (reference sequence). The CDR3 runs 15 residues. V lost 0 bases and J lost 6; bases outside the gene matches: 2. The CDR3 sequence: CASSLGDRGAGELFF. The DNA for the CDR3 is TGTGCCAGCAGCTTGGGGGACAGGGGAGCCGGGGAGCTGTTTTTT.

J is TRBJ2-7 and V is TRBV2; TRBD2 matches at 13 bases. This CDR3 contains 17 residues. CDR1 is SNHLY, CDR2 FYNNEI, per germline. The V segment lost 5 bases and the J segment 2 bases; nucleotides outside the gene matches: 9. CDR3 sequence (DNA): TGTGCCAGCAGTAAAAAACTAGCGGGAGGGGTACCCTACGAGCAGTACTTC. Residues: CASSKKLAGGVPYEQYF. Supplemented by reference TRBV2 and TRBJ2-7, the full variable domain reads EPEVTQTPSHQVTQMGQEVILRCVPISNHLYFYWYRQILGQKVEFLVSFYNNEISEKSEIFDDQFSVERPDGSNFTLKIRSTKLEDSAMYFCASSKKLAGGVPYEQYFGPGTRLTVT.

The V gene is TRBV4-3, the J gene TRBJ1-2; D possibly corresponds to TRBD1 (5 bases). The CDR3 extends over 18 amino acids. The germline gives CDR1 LGHNA, CDR2 YSLEER. V was cut by 0 bases and J by 4 bases, with 21 bases left in between. DNA for the CDR3: TGCGCCAGCAGCCAAGAGTTTGAGCGTGGACGCGGGGGCTATGGCTACACCTTC. Protein product: CASSQEFERGRGGYGYTF.

CDR3 loop: CASNPGERTRAFF. CDR3 in DNA: TGTGCCAGCAATCCGGGTGAGAGAACGCGAGCTTTCTTT. The V and J genes are TRBV2 and TRBJ1-1; no firm D call. CDR1 is SNHLY, CDR2 FYNNEI, per germline. V dropped 7 bases and J dropped 10 bases, with 19 bases sitting between them. CDR3 length: 13 amino acids.

This rearrangement joins TRBV27 to TRBJ2-1; 7 nucleotides line up with TRBD1. Germline V gene lookup returns CDR1 MNHEY and CDR2 SMNVEV (reference sequence). This CDR3 spans 17 amino acids. After removal of 5 bases from V and 0 bases from J, the junction contained 10 bases not matched to a gene. CDR3 coding DNA: TGTGCCAGCAGTCCGCGACAGGGAACTTACTCCTACAATGAGCAGTTCTTC. This translates into CASSPRQGTYSYNEQFF.

This sequence joins TRBV30 and TRBJ1-5; D is possibly TRBD1 (5 bases). Deletions cut 5 bases from V and 5 bases from J, with 10 bases between. The CDR3 contains 12 residues. Germline V gives CDR1 GTSNPN, CDR2 SVGIG (reference sequence). CDR3 in DNA: TGTGCCTGGGCAGGGCCGGATCAGCCCCAGCATTTT. It is translated as CAWAGPDQPQHF.

The chain is built from TRBV10-3 and TRBJ2-2; TRBD2 matches 7 bases. The CDR3 sequence is 20 residues long. With 2 bases clipped from V and 0 bases from J, the junction kept 15 bases outside the gene matches. The V gene's germline CDR1 is ENHRY and CDR2 SYGVKD. CDR3 region: CAISEPTSIPPYANTGELFF. CDR3 sequence (DNA): TGTGCCATCAGTGAGCCGACTAGCATACCCCCTTACGCGAACACCGGGGAGCTGTTTTTT.

This clone was seen only a few times. The chain is built from TRBV7-9 and TRBJ2-7; 7 nucleotides line up with TRBD1. The CDR3 spans 15 residues. The V gene's germline CDR1 is SEHNR and CDR2 FQNEAQ (reference sequence). V gave up 0 bases and J gave up 8 bases; unmatched junction bases: 10. In DNA form, the CDR3 reads TGTGCCAGCAGCTTAGCGAAGGGACAGAACCCCCAGCAGTACTTC. It codes for CASSLAKGQNPQQYF.

The chain combines TRBV5-4 with TRBJ1-2; 9 bases line up with TRBD1. This CDR3 contains 15 residues. From germline, CDR1 is SGHNT and CDR2 YYREEE (reference sequence). J was trimmed by 8 bases and V by 1 base; bases with no gene match: 9. The DNA for the CDR3 is TGTGCCAGCAGCTTGTACGGACAGGGGAAGAGAGGCTACACCTTC. Its protein is CASSLYGQGKRGYTF.

The chain couples TRBV4-1 to TRBJ2-2; 7 nucleotides align to TRBD2. Losses at the gene ends were 2 bases for V and 5 bases for J; bases not matched to a gene: 8. CDR1 and CDR2 (germline): MGHRA, YSYEKL. The CDR3 sequence is 16 residues long. This CDR3 reads CASSQRAGVRTGELFF. As DNA, the CDR3 is TGCGCCAGCAGCCAAAGGGCGGGGGTTCGGACCGGGGAGCTGTTTTTT.

This clone has a handful of counts. The chain joins TRBV7-9 to TRBJ2-5; TRBD2 matches 7 bases. The CDR3 totals 13 residues. After removal of 3 bases from V and 3 bases from J, the junction contained 1 base not matched to a gene. From germline, CDR1 is SEHNR and CDR2 FQNEAQ (reference sequence). CDR3 bases: TGTGCCAGCAGCTTTCTAGCGGAAGAGACCCAGTACTTC. It is translated as CASSFLAEETQYF.

CDR3 DNA sequence: TGCGCCAGCAGCCAAGCGCGACAGGGAATATCTGGGGCCAACGTCCTGACTTTC. Its protein product is CASSQARQGISGANVLTF. The rearrangement uses TRBV4-3 and TRBJ2-6; 7 bases line up with TRBD1. Per the germline V gene, CDR1 is LGHNA and CDR2 is YSLEER. The CDR3 covers 18 residues. V was pared by 1 base and J by 1 base, with 7 bases of the junction left unmatched.

This clone was seen ten or more times. V usage is TRBV7-3 and J usage is TRBJ2-2; 10 bases line up with TRBD2. V dropped 4 bases and J dropped 3; count of bases not matched to a gene: 11. The CDR3 runs 18 residues. Germline V gene lookup returns CDR1 SGHTA and CDR2 FQGTGA. The CDR3 nucleotides are TGTGCCAGCAGCTCCTCGGGTAGCGGGGGGCTATACACCGGGGAGCTGTTTTTT. Amino acids: CASSSSGSGGLYTGELFF.

The CDR3 nucleotides are TGTGCCAGCAGCGGCTTGGGACAGGGTGAGAGCCAGCCCCAGCATTTT. Translated, it gives CASSGLGQGESQPQHF. The J gene is TRBJ1-5, the V gene TRBV7-9; 9 nucleotides align to TRBD1. Germline assignment: CDR1 SEHNR and CDR2 FQNEAQ (reference sequence). The CDR3 has 16 amino acids. J was trimmed by 7 bases and V by 5 bases; bases with no gene match: 12.

This chain joins TRBV5-4 and TRBJ2-7; TRBD2 aligns across 10 bases. V gave up 4 bases and J gave up 6 bases; unmatched junction bases: 7. Germline V gives CDR1 SGHNT, CDR2 YYREEE (reference sequence). The CDR3 consists of 14 residues. CDR3 sequence reads: CASSPSGGAGEQYF. DNA of the CDR3: TGTGCCAGCAGCCCGAGCGGGGGGGCCGGCGAGCAGTACTTC.

CDR3 protein: CASSLWLAGADTQYF. CDR3 sequence (DNA): TGTGCCAGCAGTTTATGGCTAGCGGGGGCAGATACGCAGTATTTT. V usage is TRBV27 and J usage is TRBJ2-3; 10 positions match TRBD2. From germline, CDR1 is MNHEY and CDR2 SMNVEV (reference sequence). With 1 base clipped from V and 4 bases from J, the junction kept 2 bases outside the gene matches. This CDR3 spans 15 amino acids.

The V call is TRBV7-2, the J call TRBJ1-3; D perhaps matches TRBD1 (6 bases). Trimming removed 3 bases from V and 8 bases from J, with 11 bases in between. This CDR3 spans 13 amino acids. Germline-derived CDR1 and CDR2 are SGHTA and FQGNSA. The CDR3 region is CASSLGHPDTIYF. The CDR3 nucleotides are TGTGCCAGCAGCTTGGGACATCCAGACACCATATATTTT.